Listed below are T cell receptor beta chains from one sample, sequenced in a study of cytomegalovirus exposure and HLA in healthy donors. Produced via immunoSEQ multiplex PCR; TCRdb's table is partial and in-frame only. This specimen shows 60,000 to 75,000 clones; the ten leading clones hold about 4%. Source material: PBMCs. Source of these receptors: a female donor in good health and CMV-seropositive. The CDR3 runs from the conserved cysteine through the conserved F or W. The D gene is left open where the match is weak.

d_gene	v_gene	j_gene	CDR3nt	CDR3aa
NA	TRBV13	TRBJ2-7	TGTGCCAGCAGCTTAGACCAGGGGATGGACGAGCAGTACTTC	CASSLDQGMDEQYF
NA	TRBV7-9	TRBJ1-1	TGTGCCAGCAGCGCGGCCGTCCCCGAAGCTTTCTTT	CASSAAVPEAFF
NA	TRBV5-1	TRBJ2-5	TGCGCCAGCAGCTTGGGCGGGGCGGAGACCCAGTACTTC	CASSLGGAETQYF
NA	TRBV1	TRBJ2-3	TGCACCAGCAGCCATCATTCAGGGCGGGACAGGGGGATTGTAGATACGCAGTATTTT	CTSSHHSGRDRGIVDTQYF
TRBD2	TRBV25-1	TRBJ2-7	TGTGCCAGCAGTTCCGGGACTAGCGTCGAGCAGTACTTC	CASSSGTSVEQYF
NA	TRBV4-3	TRBJ2-7	TGCGCCAGCAGCCAAGAACAGCCGCCCTACGAGCAGTACTTC	CASSQEQPPYEQYF
NA	TRBV5-1	TRBJ1-2	TGCGCCAGCAGCTTGGAGGGGAGGGGAAGTGGCTACACCTTC	CASSLEGRGSGYTF
TRBD1	TRBV28	TRBJ1-1	TGTGCCAGCATGGACCACAGGGGGCTTGAAGCTTTCTTT	CASMDHRGLEAFF
TRBD1	TRBV9	TRBJ2-7	TGTGCCAGCAGCGGACAGGGGGCTTACGAGCAGTACTTC	CASSGQGAYEQYF
NA	TRBV19	TRBJ2-3	TGTGCCAGTAGTATCCTAGGAGGGAAAGATACGCAGTATTTT	CASSILGGKDTQYF
NA	TRBV7-2	TRBJ2-7	TGTGCCAGCAGCGACTCACCGGGACTGATATACGAGCAGTACTTC	CASSDSPGLIYEQYF
NA	TRBV7-7	TRBJ2-2	TGTGCTAGCAGCCCAATCAGTAGCGGCACCGGGGAGCTGTTTTTT	CASSPISSGTGELFF
NA	TRBV4-1	TRBJ1-1	TGCGCCAGCAGCCACCTCACTGACACTGAAGCTTTCTTT	CASSHLTDTEAFF
NA	TRBV6-6	TRBJ2-7	TGTGCCAGCAGTTACGCGACTAAATCCTACGAGCAGTACTTC	CASSYATKSYEQYF
NA	TRBV28	TRBJ2-7	TGTGCCAGCAGTTCCCCAGACAATATCAACGAGCAGTACTTC	CASSSPDNINEQYF
TRBD1	TRBV28	TRBJ2-2	TGTGCCAGCAGTTTACTGGACAGGGGGCCCACCGGGGAGCTGTTTTTT	CASSLLDRGPTGELFF